The clone carrying this T cell receptor beta chain was observed many times. This CDR3 has 12 residues. The V gene lost 0 bases and the J gene lost 14 bases, with 11 bases spanning the gap. Looked up from germline, CDR1 is DFQATT and CDR2 is SNEGSKA (reference sequence). This specimen comes from a study of neurological immune-mediated disorders. TCRdb ran MiXCR on the 5' RACE reads and lists one entry per CDR3 protein. The table includes more than 25,000 distinct CDR3 sequences, approximately 4% detected once. The source is a woman in her thirties or forties in good health. Sample: CD4+ T cells from blood. The chain carries TRBV20-1 and TRBJ1-6; no reliable D call. The CDR3: CSARDGPDSLHF. CDR3 sequence (DNA): TGCAGTGCTAGAGATGGACCAGATTCCCTCCACTTT.